A single sample gave rise to the 7 T cell receptor beta chains below, sequenced in a study of blood T cell repertoires in COVID-19. Data came from immunoSEQ multiplex PCR; TCRdb stores just in-frame clones and leaves some out. The sample carries tens of thousands of clones, roughly 89% recorded once. Sequencing was carried out using peripheral blood. Receptors were obtained from a man in his 60s with active COVID-19.

J is TRBJ1-3 and V is TRBV5-1, with D tentatively TRBD1 (6 bases). The length of the CDR3 is 15 residues. Between the trimmed V and J ends, which lost 4 bases and 1 base, there was a span of 12 bases. Germline V gene sequence: CDR1 SGHRS, CDR2 YFSETQ. CDR3 nucleotide sequence: TGCGCCAGCAGCCCGGGACATCCGTCTGGAAACACCATATATTTT. It is translated as CASSPGHPSGNTIYF.

The V gene is TRBV9, the J gene TRBJ2-7; TRBD1 aligns across 9 bases. Trimming at V came to 4 bases and at J to 4 bases, leaving 9 bases not matched to a gene. From germline, CDR1 is SGDLS and CDR2 YYNGEE. The CDR3 is 15 residues long. The CDR3 DNA is TGTGCCAGCAGCCCCTCGACAGGGGGTCCTTACGAGCAGTACTTC. It encodes CASSPSTGGPYEQYF.

The CDR3 DNA is TGCAGCGTTGGGGACTCCCGGAGCTCCTACAATGAGCAGTTCTTC. It encodes CSVGDSRSSYNEQFF. The J gene is TRBJ2-1, the V gene TRBV29-1; D is possibly TRBD2 (6 bases). CDR1 is SQVTM, CDR2 ANQGSEA, per germline. The CDR3 spans 15 residues. Trimming left V 4 bases short and J 0 bases short, with 13 bases between.

The chain is built from TRBV7-9 and TRBJ2-1, with D possibly TRBD2 on 6 matching bases. V shed 6 bases and J shed 4 bases, with 10 bases lying between them. The CDR3 has 13 residues. The germline V gene encodes CDR1 SEHNR and CDR2 FQNEAQ (reference sequence). Written as DNA, the CDR3 is TGTGCCAGCAGTACTAGCAGATACAATGAGCAGTTCTTC. Its protein is CASSTSRYNEQFF.

The rearrangement links TRBV4-2 to TRBJ1-2; D might be TRBD1 (6 bases). The CDR3 has 16 amino acids. Germline V gene sequence: CDR1 LGHNA, CDR2 YNFKEQ. V was cut by 5 bases and J by 6 bases, with 22 bases left in between. This CDR3 reads CASSTTGATGKDGYTF. CDR3 DNA: TGTGCCAGCAGCACGACCGGGGCGACAGGAAAGGATGGCTACACCTTC.

The genes are TRBV5-4 and TRBJ2-1, with 11 bases identical to TRBD1. V lost 4 bases, J lost 6 bases, and 3 bases stayed unmatched. The germline V gene has CDR1 SGHNT and CDR2 YYREEE (reference sequence). The CDR3 runs 14 residues. CDR3 DNA sequence: TGTGCCAGCAGCGGACAGGGGGCGGTCAATGAGCAGTTCTTC. Its protein is CASSGQGAVNEQFF. Full variable domain (outside the CDR3, taken from reference TRBV5-4 and TRBJ2-1): ETGVTQSPTHLIKTRGQQVTLRCSSQSGHNTVSWYQQALGQGPQFIFQYYREEENGRGNFPPRFSGLQFPNYSSELNVNALELDDSALYLCASSGQGAVNEQFFGPGTRLTVL.

The chain carries TRBV28 and TRBJ2-7; TRBD1 matches at 8 bases. Trimming at V came to 5 bases and at J to 4 bases, leaving 7 bases not matched to a gene. The CDR3 loop spans 14 amino acids. From germline, CDR1 is MDHEN and CDR2 SYDVKM. The CDR3 DNA follows: TGTGCCAGCAGTATTTCGACAGGGGCGTACGAGCAGTACTTC. It is translated as CASSISTGAYEQYF.